The 29 T cell receptor beta chains below come from one sample, sequenced in a study of CD8+ T cells in alopecia areata. Sample treatment: oral pan-JAK inhibitor, 5-10 mg twice daily. After isolation, RNA underwent reverse transcription to generate cDNA as the sequencing template. Assay used: immunoSEQ multiplex PCR; TCRdb lists only in-frame clones, some missing. The table records about 120,000 clones, 58% of them present only once. The source material was CD8+ T cells sorted from blood, sampled at week 4, from a patient treated with tofacitinib. The receptors were sampled from a human donor with alopecia areata.

V is TRBV30 and J is TRBJ2-7; D is unresolved. Per germline, CDR1 GTSNPN and CDR2 SVGIG (reference sequence). Trimming removed 5 bases at V and 1 base at J, with 18 bases between. The CDR3 spans 15 residues. The CDR3 loop is CAWRGLMGQSYEQYF. The CDR3, as DNA: TGTGCCTGGCGCGGATTGATGGGTCAGTCCTACGAGCAGTACTTC.

In its sample, this clone was seen once. Here the CDR3 DNA reads TGCAGCGTTAGGCGGGGGAACACCGGGGAGCTGTTTTTT. Translating gives CSVRRGNTGELFF. This chain uses TRBV29-1 with TRBJ2-2; D may be TRBD2 (6 bases). The ends were cut back, 5 bases at V and 1 base at J, with 8 bases in the middle. The CDR3 runs to 13 residues. Germline values: CDR1 SQVTM, CDR2 ANQGSEA.

The chain carries TRBV30 and TRBJ1-2; no clear D gene. Between the trimmed V and J ends, which lost 0 bases and 5 bases, there was a span of 16 bases. Germline CDR1 reads GTSNPN; CDR2 reads SVGIG (reference sequence). The length of the CDR3 is 15 residues. The CDR3 bases are TGTGCCTGGAGTGTGAGTCAGAATGTCCGTTATGGCTACACCTTC. It specifies CAWSVSQNVRYGYTF.

This chain uses TRBV27 with TRBJ2-7; the D call may be TRBD1 or TRBD2 (5 bases each). Germline CDR1 MNHEY, CDR2 SMNVEV (reference sequence). V lost 5 bases and J 2 bases, leaving 19 bases between the germline ends. The CDR3 covers 16 residues. In DNA, the CDR3 is TGTGCCAGCAGTGCCTCCCGTGGGACGGTTACCTACGAGCAGTACTTC. As protein: CASSASRGTVTYEQYF.

V is TRBV5-1 and J is TRBJ2-6, with D uncertain. Per germline, CDR1 SGHRS and CDR2 YFSETQ. This CDR3 spans 13 amino acids. Trimming shortened V by 5 bases and J by 0 bases, and 3 bases separated the two germline ends. CDR3 DNA sequence: TGCGCCAGCAGAGGCTCTGGGGCCAACGTCCTGACTTTC. Translated: CASRGSGANVLTF.

This clone was detected once. The rearrangement uses TRBV27 and TRBJ2-5, with D possibly being TRBD2 (5 bases). This CDR3 region has 14 residues. The germline V gene encodes CDR1 MNHEY and CDR2 SMNVEV (reference sequence). The V and J ends lost 6 bases and 2 bases respectively, with 13 bases between them. The CDR3 loop is CASRDLAGQETQYF. Written as DNA, the CDR3 is TGTGCCAGCAGGGATCTAGCCGGGCAAGAGACCCAGTACTTC.

The chain is built from TRBV30 and TRBJ2-5; 7 bases match TRBD1. Germline V gives CDR1 GTSNPN, CDR2 SVGIG (reference sequence). This CDR3 has 14 amino acids. The ends lost 2 bases at V and 5 bases at J; junction bases unmatched: 8. CDR3 sequence: CAWSSGQALETQYF. The CDR3 coding sequence is TGTGCCTGGAGTAGCGGACAGGCTTTGGAGACCCAGTACTTC.

The chain joins TRBV30 to TRBJ2-3; D possibly uses TRBD1 or TRBD2 (5 bases each). The CDR3 covers 14 residues. Germline-derived CDR1 and CDR2 are GTSNPN and SVGIG (reference sequence). V gave up 0 bases and J gave up 2 bases, with 9 bases separating them. The CDR3 DNA is TGTGCCTGGAGTGTGGGACCTTACACAGATACGCAGTATTTT. Protein: CAWSVGPYTDTQYF.

The chain couples TRBV2 to TRBJ2-7, with D unresolved. The V end lost 6 bases, the J end lost 1 base, and 7 bases lay between the germline ends. The V gene's germline CDR1 is SNHLY and CDR2 FYNNEI. The CDR3 loop spans 12 amino acids. CDR3 nucleotides: TGTGCCAGCAGGGGGTGGTCCTACGAGCAGTACTTC. The encoded protein is CASRGWSYEQYF.

In its sample, this clone was seen once. V and J are TRBV29-1 and TRBJ2-7, with 7 bases identical to TRBD2. This CDR3 has 13 amino acids. Germline assignment: CDR1 SQVTM and CDR2 ANQGSEA. The V segment lost 6 bases and the J segment 0 bases; nucleotides outside the gene matches: 5. This chain's CDR3 is CSVLRGDSYEQYF. DNA for the CDR3: TGCAGCGTCCTCCGGGGGGACTCCTACGAGCAGTACTTC.

The chain carries TRBV4-3 and TRBJ2-7, with 8 nucleotides matching TRBD1. CDR3 size: 14 residues. From germline, CDR1 is LGHNA and CDR2 YSLEER. V lost 3 bases to trimming and J lost 2 bases; unmatched junction nucleotides: 3. The CDR3 nucleotides are TGCGCCAGCAGCCAGGACAGGGAACCCTACGAGCAGTACTTC. Amino acids: CASSQDREPYEQYF.

The J gene is TRBJ2-7, the V gene TRBV6-6; the match to TRBD2 covers 7 bases. CDR1 and CDR2 from the germline V gene are MNHNY and SVGAGI (reference sequence). CDR3 size: 14 residues. V was clipped by 4 bases and J by 1 base; unmatched bases: 4. CDR3 protein: CASSWEGESYEQYF. The CDR3 bases are TGTGCCAGCAGTTGGGAGGGAGAGTCCTACGAGCAGTACTTC.

For the CDR3, the DNA is TGTGCCTGGAGCCAGACAGGGAGTTATGGCTACACCTTC. Translated, it gives CAWSQTGSYGYTF. The chain couples TRBV30 to TRBJ1-2; 7 bases line up with TRBD1. With V trimmed by 3 bases and J by 5 bases, 6 bases remained unmatched. The CDR3 sequence is 13 residues long. Germline CDR1 reads GTSNPN; CDR2 reads SVGIG (reference sequence).

There are many counts of this clone. The same CDR3 can be traced to other DNA sequences in this sample. The V and J genes are TRBV2 and TRBJ2-6; D unresolved. This CDR3 has 15 residues. Germline V gene sequence: CDR1 SNHLY, CDR2 FYNNEI. Deletions cut 0 bases from V and 0 bases from J, with 3 bases between. The CDR3 loop reads CASSEAISGANVLTF. For the CDR3, the DNA is TGTGCCAGCAGTGAAGCGATCTCTGGGGCCAACGTCCTGACTTTC.

This clone was picked up a small number of times. This chain joins TRBV5-1 and TRBJ2-7; D remains unclear. V was shortened by 4 bases and J by 5 bases, with 16 bases between the two germline ends. This CDR3 has 14 residues. The germline V gene has CDR1 SGHRS and CDR2 YFSETQ. CDR3: CASSILRVGDEQYF. CDR3 nucleotide sequence: TGCGCCAGCAGCATCCTTAGGGTTGGCGACGAGCAGTACTTC.

This clone was recorded only once. The V call is TRBV4-1, the J call TRBJ1-6, with TRBD1 identical over 7 bases. J lost 7 bases, V lost 3 bases, and 9 bases had no gene match. CDR1 is MGHRA, CDR2 YSYEKL, per germline. This CDR3 spans 16 amino acids. The CDR3 spells CASSHTPGQPNSPLHF. The CDR3 DNA reads as TGCGCCAGCAGCCATACTCCGGGACAGCCCAATTCACCCCTCCACTTT.

The rearrangement joins TRBV30 to TRBJ2-3; D perhaps matches TRBD2 (6 bases). The CDR3 has 13 amino acids. V dropped 5 bases and J dropped 5 bases, with 14 bases sitting between them. Germline CDR1 is GTSNPN and CDR2 is SVGIG (reference sequence). CDR3 sequence: CAWGTMEGDTQYF. CDR3 sequence (DNA): TGTGCCTGGGGAACCATGGAGGGAGATACGCAGTATTTT.

This clone was seen a handful of times. V gene TRBV29-1 combines with J gene TRBJ1-2, with TRBD1 identical over 7 bases. V lost 6 bases to trimming and J lost 8 bases; unmatched junction nucleotides: 9. CDR1 SQVTM and CDR2 ANQGSEA come from the germline V gene. CDR3 size: 12 residues. DNA of the CDR3: TGCAGCGTGGACCCGACAGGGAGGGGCTACACCTTC. This sequence encodes CSVDPTGRGYTF.

The V call is TRBV7-9, the J call TRBJ2-1; 9 bases agree with TRBD2. This CDR3 spans 14 amino acids. Germline CDR1 and CDR2: SEHNR and FQNEAQ (reference sequence). The J segment lost 8 bases and the V segment lost 3 bases, leaving 5 bases of the junction unmatched. The CDR3 sequence: CASSFGTSSHEQFF. CDR3 nucleotide sequence: TGTGCCAGCAGCTTTGGGACTAGCTCCCATGAGCAGTTCTTC.

The chain carries TRBV30 and TRBJ1-4; no reliable D call. This CDR3 has 11 residues. Per germline, CDR1 GTSNPN and CDR2 SVGIG (reference sequence). V lost 2 bases, J lost 16 bases, and 14 bases lay in between. CDR3: CAWSLGGNPFF. The CDR3, as DNA: TGTGCCTGGAGTCTCGGTGGGAACCCGTTTTTT.

V usage is TRBV6-5 and J usage is TRBJ2-7; D gene ambiguous. In germline, CDR1 is MNHEY, CDR2 SVGAGI. This CDR3 contains 14 residues. Trimming removed 0 bases from V and 3 bases from J, with 9 bases in between. This CDR3 reads CASSYSIGYYEQYF. For the CDR3, the DNA is TGTGCCAGCAGTTACTCGATCGGGTACTACGAGCAGTACTTC.

This clone appeared a single time. The chain links TRBV9 to TRBJ1-6; D gene uncertain. The CDR3 covers 13 residues. V was pared by 3 bases and J by 11 bases, with 12 bases between. Germline CDR1 and CDR2: SGDLS and YYNGEE. CDR3 protein: CASSADTPPPLHF. CDR3 nucleotide sequence: TGTGCCAGCAGCGCGGATACACCCCCACCCCTCCACTTT.

This clone appeared once. J is TRBJ2-7 and V is TRBV30, with 10 bases that match TRBD1. Germline loops: CDR1 GTSNPN, CDR2 SVGIG (reference sequence). The ends lost 4 bases at V and 5 bases at J; junction bases unmatched: 5. The CDR3 spans 13 residues. CDR3 coding DNA: TGTGCCTGGACTTCTGGGACAGGGGACGAGCAGTACTTC. As protein: CAWTSGTGDEQYF.

This chain joins TRBV7-9 and TRBJ2-5; maybe TRBD2 (6 bases). CDR1 and CDR2 (germline): SEHNR, FQNEAQ (reference sequence). V lost 2 bases to trimming and J lost 1 base, with 11 bases between them. The CDR3 consists of 15 residues. This CDR3 reads CASSLRGALQETQYF. DNA of the CDR3: TGTGCCAGCAGCTTACGCGGGGCGCTCCAAGAGACCCAGTACTTC.

A single count supports this clone. V is TRBV25-1 and J is TRBJ1-1; D gene uncertain. CDR1 and CDR2 (germline): MGHDK, SYGVNS. V was cut by 3 bases and J by 0 bases, with 8 bases left in between. CDR3 size: 14 residues. Here the CDR3 reads CASSEPGMNTEAFF. For the CDR3, the DNA is TGTGCCAGCAGTGAGCCCGGAATGAACACTGAAGCTTTCTTT.

This clone was counted only a few times. The chain recombines TRBV29-1 with TRBJ1-1, with D uncertain. The germline V gene encodes CDR1 SQVTM and CDR2 ANQGSEA. This CDR3 region has 12 residues. V lost 5 bases, J lost 6 bases, and 13 bases lay in between. The CDR3 DNA is TGCAGCGTTTTGACGGGTCTCGCTGAAGCTTTCTTT. It codes for CSVLTGLAEAFF.

The gene calls are TRBV7-9 and TRBJ2-5; 12 nucleotides agree with TRBD2. V gave up 5 bases and J gave up 2 bases; unmatched junction bases: 9. This CDR3 is 17 amino acids long. The germline CDR1 and CDR2 sequences are SEHNR and FQNEAQ (reference sequence). Here the CDR3 DNA reads TGTGCCAGCAGCCCCAGGACTAGCGGGGAGTTACAAGAGACCCAGTACTTC. This translates into CASSPRTSGELQETQYF.

The chain is built from TRBV4-1 and TRBJ1-1; D gene uncertain. Germline CDR1 and CDR2: MGHRA and YSYEKL. Trimming took off 1 base at V and 4 bases at J, with 1 base between the two ends. The CDR3 sequence is 11 residues long. CDR3 bases: TGCGCCAGCAGCCAAGGCACTGAAGCTTTCTTT. Residues: CASSQGTEAFF.

This clone has only a few counts. The V gene is TRBV19, the J gene TRBJ2-1; 7 nucleotides align to TRBD1. Looked up from germline, CDR1 is LNHDA and CDR2 is SQIVND (reference sequence). Trimming at V came to 9 bases and at J to 3 bases, leaving 11 bases not matched to a gene. There are 15 residues in the CDR3. The CDR3 DNA reads TGTGCCAGCTCCTCTTCGACAGGGAACTACAATGAGCAGTTCTTC. Encoded protein: CASSSSTGNYNEQFF.